These T cell receptor beta chains were read from a single sample in a study of cytomegalovirus exposure and HLA in healthy donors. The protocol was immunoSEQ multiplex PCR, while the TCRdb copy is restricted to in-frame clones and leaves out a portion. This table holds approximately 88,000 clones, approximately 76% found once. What was sequenced was PBMCs. The receptors come from a male donor in good health and CMV-seronegative. Both conserved end residues are part of each CDR3. The D gene is left open where the match is weak. Size is omitted from some rows. Given values are once, few, many or a class for expanded clones.

J gene: TRBJ1-1
D gene: -
clone size: few
V gene: TRBV7-2
CDR3 protein: CASSKHSPSGFNTEAFF
CDR3 DNA: TGTGCCAGCAGCAAACACTCTCCGTCGGGGTTTAACACTGAAGCTTTCTTT

J gene: TRBJ2-1
D gene: TRBD2
clone size: few
V gene: TRBV28
CDR3 protein: CATGLAGADEQFF
CDR3 DNA: TGTGCCACCGGACTAGCGGGAGCTGATGAGCAGTTCTTC

J gene: TRBJ2-5
D gene: TRBD1
clone size: -
V gene: TRBV4-3
CDR3 protein: CASSQGGQGAWETQYF
CDR3 DNA: TGCGCCAGCAGCCAGGGGGGACAGGGGGCTTGGGAGACCCAGTACTTC

J gene: TRBJ1-3
D gene: -
clone size: -
V gene: TRBV28
CDR3 protein: CAITDSGSWNTIYF
CDR3 DNA: TGTGCCATCACGGACAGTGGAAGTTGGAACACCATATATTTT

J gene: TRBJ2-4
D gene: -
clone size: few
V gene: TRBV7-2
CDR3 protein: CASSQGHQGNIQYF
CDR3 DNA: TGTGCCAGCAGCCAGGGACACCAAGGGAACATTCAGTACTTC

J gene: TRBJ2-1
D gene: TRBD2
clone size: -
V gene: TRBV4-1
CDR3 protein: CASSQRSGTPTYNEQFF
CDR3 DNA: TGCGCCAGCAGCCAAAGAAGCGGGACTCCCACCTACAATGAGCAGTTCTTC

J gene: TRBJ2-3
D gene: -
clone size: -
V gene: TRBV4-3
CDR3 protein: CASSQARRDTQYF
CDR3 DNA: TGCGCCAGCAGCCAAGCAAGGAGAGATACGCAGTATTTT

J gene: TRBJ2-5
D gene: -
clone size: -
V gene: TRBV29-1
CDR3 protein: CSIGNSPGETQYF
CDR3 DNA: TGCAGCATTGGGAACTCACCGGGAGAGACCCAGTACTTC

J gene: TRBJ1-1
D gene: -
clone size: -
V gene: TRBV28
CDR3 protein: CASSAMPGTFF
CDR3 DNA: TGTGCCAGCAGCGCTATGCCGGGGACTTTCTTT

J gene: TRBJ2-1
D gene: -
clone size: -
V gene: TRBV2
CDR3 protein: CASSEGLSSYNEQFF
CDR3 DNA: TGTGCCAGCAGTGAAGGACTAAGCTCCTACAATGAGCAGTTCTTC

J gene: TRBJ2-7
D gene: -
clone size: -
V gene: TRBV9
CDR3 protein: CASSAEQYREREQYF
CDR3 DNA: TGTGCCAGCAGCGCCGAACAATACAGGGAGCGCGAGCAGTACTTC

J gene: TRBJ1-2
D gene: -
clone size: -
V gene: TRBV9
CDR3 protein: CASSVDRGNYGYTF
CDR3 DNA: TGTGCCAGCAGCGTAGATCGGGGTAACTATGGCTACACCTTC

J gene: TRBJ2-7
D gene: TRBD2
clone size: -
V gene: TRBV7-2
CDR3 protein: CASSPGGAYEQYF
CDR3 DNA: TGTGCCAGCAGCCCCGGGGGGGCTTACGAGCAGTACTTC

J gene: TRBJ2-1
D gene: TRBD1
clone size: once
V gene: TRBV5-1
CDR3 protein: CASSLPATGSNEQFF
CDR3 DNA: TGCGCCAGCAGCTTGCCCGCGACAGGGTCGAATGAGCAGTTCTTC

J gene: TRBJ2-2
D gene: -
clone size: -
V gene: TRBV30
CDR3 protein: CAWSVQVGELFF
CDR3 DNA: TGTGCCTGGAGTGTACAGGTCGGGGAGCTGTTTTTT

J gene: TRBJ1-2
D gene: TRBD1
clone size: -
V gene: TRBV4-3
CDR3 protein: CASSQRTGAGYGYTF
CDR3 DNA: TGCGCCAGCAGCCAAAGGACAGGGGCCGGCTATGGCTACACCTTC

J gene: TRBJ2-3
D gene: -
clone size: -
V gene: TRBV7-9
CDR3 protein: CASTPPGFTRTDTQYF
CDR3 DNA: TGTGCCAGCACCCCTCCGGGTTTTACGCGCACAGATACGCAGTATTTT

J gene: TRBJ2-4
D gene: TRBD1
clone size: -
V gene: TRBV27
CDR3 protein: CASRPDRGKAKNIQYF
CDR3 DNA: TGTGCCAGCAGGCCCGACAGGGGGAAAGCCAAAAACATTCAGTACTTC

J gene: TRBJ2-7
D gene: TRBD1
clone size: -
V gene: TRBV6-5
CDR3 protein: CASKGQTHEQYF
CDR3 DNA: TGTGCCAGCAAGGGACAGACCCACGAGCAGTACTTC

J gene: TRBJ2-7
D gene: -
clone size: -
V gene: TRBV6-5
CDR3 protein: CASSPGVSLYEQYF
CDR3 DNA: TGTGCCAGCAGCCCAGGGGTGTCCCTCTACGAGCAGTACTTC

J gene: TRBJ2-1
D gene: -
clone size: few
V gene: TRBV28
CDR3 protein: CASSLGRPYNEQFF
CDR3 DNA: TGTGCCAGCAGTTTAGGGAGGCCCTACAATGAGCAGTTCTTC

J gene: TRBJ1-1
D gene: -
clone size: -
V gene: TRBV6-5
CDR3 protein: CASRSWTAGDTEAFF
CDR3 DNA: TGTGCCAGCAGATCCTGGACTGCGGGGGACACTGAAGCTTTCTTT

J gene: TRBJ1-1
D gene: -
clone size: -
V gene: TRBV7-2
CDR3 protein: CASSSTGGGYTEAFF
CDR3 DNA: TGTGCCAGCAGCTCTACGGGGGGGGGCTACACTGAAGCTTTCTTT

J gene: TRBJ2-3
D gene: TRBD2
clone size: -
V gene: TRBV4-1
CDR3 protein: CASNLRGSKVDTQYF
CDR3 DNA: TGCGCCAGCAATTTGCGGGGGTCTAAGGTAGATACGCAGTATTTT

J gene: TRBJ1-5
D gene: -
clone size: few
V gene: TRBV18
CDR3 protein: CASSVDSKNQPQHF
CDR3 DNA: TGTGCCAGCTCCGTAGACAGTAAGAATCAGCCCCAGCATTTT

J gene: TRBJ1-1
D gene: -
clone size: -
V gene: TRBV6-5
CDR3 protein: CASSYRSSPAFF
CDR3 DNA: TGTGCCAGCAGTTACAGGTCTAGTCCGGCTTTCTTT

J gene: TRBJ1-5
D gene: TRBD1
clone size: -
V gene: TRBV11-1
CDR3 protein: CASSEGQGGNQPQHF
CDR3 DNA: TGTGCCAGCAGCGAGGGACAGGGGGGCAATCAGCCCCAGCATTTT

J gene: TRBJ2-7
D gene: -
clone size: few
V gene: TRBV6-5
CDR3 protein: CASSVSRGSLEQYF
CDR3 DNA: TGTGCCAGCAGTGTAAGTAGAGGGTCTTTGGAGCAGTACTTC

J gene: TRBJ2-1
D gene: TRBD2
clone size: -
V gene: TRBV19
CDR3 protein: CATREGTSYNEQFF
CDR3 DNA: TGTGCCACCAGGGAGGGGACCTCCTACAATGAGCAGTTCTTC

J gene: TRBJ1-5
D gene: -
clone size: few
V gene: TRBV1
CDR3 protein: CTSSQDRRVPYSNQPQHF
CDR3 DNA: TGCACCAGCAGCCAAGATCGGAGAGTCCCGTATAGCAATCAGCCCCAGCATTTT

J gene: TRBJ2-1
D gene: -
clone size: -
V gene: TRBV20-1
CDR3 protein: CSASRQGEQFF
CDR3 DNA: TGCAGTGCTAGTCGTCAGGGTGAGCAGTTCTTC

J gene: TRBJ2-3
D gene: -
clone size: -
V gene: TRBV5-4
CDR3 protein: CATIDSSSTDTQYF
CDR3 DNA: TGTGCCACCATAGACAGTTCCAGCACAGATACGCAGTATTTT

J gene: TRBJ1-1
D gene: TRBD1
clone size: -
V gene: TRBV7-2
CDR3 protein: CASSTQTGGWDEAFF
CDR3 DNA: TGTGCCAGCAGCACACAGACAGGGGGCTGGGATGAAGCTTTCTTT

J gene: TRBJ1-3
D gene: -
clone size: once
V gene: TRBV4-3
CDR3 protein: CASSQDTYSGNTIYF
CDR3 DNA: TGCGCCAGCAGCCAGGACACCTACTCTGGAAACACCATATATTTT

J gene: TRBJ1-2
D gene: TRBD1
clone size: -
V gene: TRBV27
CDR3 protein: CASSLSTGGFYGYTF
CDR3 DNA: TGTGCCAGCAGTTTATCGACAGGGGGCTTCTATGGCTACACCTTC

J gene: TRBJ2-3
D gene: TRBD2
clone size: -
V gene: TRBV2
CDR3 protein: CASSVLIAGGYTDTQYF
CDR3 DNA: TGTGCCAGCAGTGTCCTTATAGCGGGGGGGTACACAGATACGCAGTATTTT

J gene: TRBJ2-7
D gene: TRBD2
clone size: -
V gene: TRBV4-2
CDR3 protein: CASSQDTSGRVDEQYF
CDR3 DNA: TGTGCCAGCAGCCAAGATACTAGCGGGCGCGTCGACGAGCAGTACTTC

J gene: TRBJ2-3
D gene: -
clone size: -
V gene: TRBV19
CDR3 protein: CASSIGTDTQYF
CDR3 DNA: TGTGCCAGTAGTATCGGCACAGATACGCAGTATTTT